What follows are 5 T cell receptor beta chains derived from one specimen sequenced in a study of blood T cell repertoires in COVID-19 (dated by TCRdb to about 2020). The library was generated by the immunoSEQ multiplex PCR assay. This is the immuneACCESS table as TCRdb keeps it, with only in-frame sequences that have V and J called. A part of the clones is gone; compared with another copy, unresolved V genes explain less than half, and the rest is unexplained. The sample table records more than 70,000 clones; 80% to 95% of these occur just once. The top ten constitute roughly 0.8% of the sample. The specimen sequenced was peripheral blood. These receptors were taken from an elderly woman with acute or convalescent COVID-19.

V and J are TRBV5-6 and TRBJ1-2, with 7 nucleotides matching TRBD1. CDR3 length equals 15 residues. CDR1 and CDR2 from the germline V gene are SGHDT and YYEEEE. The V and J ends lost 6 bases and 8 bases, in that order; junction bases with no gene match: 16. The CDR3 here is CASIQATGYMAGYTF. The CDR3 DNA reads TGTGCCAGCATACAAGCGACAGGGTACATGGCCGGCTACACCTTC. The full variable domain, in which reference TRBV5-6 and TRBJ1-2 provide the parts outside the CDR3, is DAGVTQSPTHLIKTRGQQVTLRCSPKSGHDTVSWYQQALGQGPQFIFQYYEEEERQRGNFPDRFSGHQFPNYSSELNVNALLLGDSALYLCASIQATGYMAGYTFGSGTRLTVV.

This clone came up once. This chain joins TRBV4-3 and TRBJ2-7; no definite D call. Trimming left V 0 bases short and J 10 bases short, with 13 bases between. The CDR3 length is 13 residues. The germline CDR1 and CDR2 sequences are LGHNA and YSLEER. The CDR3 nucleotides are TGCGCCAGCAGCCAAGATGGAGTGTCTAAACAGTACTTC. As protein: CASSQDGVSKQYF.

The chain links TRBV5-1 to TRBJ2-1; TRBD2 agrees at 11 bases. Trimming removed 4 bases from V and 7 bases from J; junction bases left unmatched: 7. The CDR3 length is 15 residues. CDR1 and CDR2 from the germline V gene are SGHRS and YFSETQ. CDR3 bases: TGCGCCAGCAGCACCTTAGCGGGGGGGAGTAATGAGCAGTTCTTC. Translating it yields CASSTLAGGSNEQFF.

This clone was seen more than once but under ten times. The chain uses TRBV3-1 (or the pseudogene TRBV3-2) and TRBJ1-1, with 8 nucleotides matching TRBD1. After removal of 3 bases from V and 3 bases from J, the junction contained 6 bases not matched to a gene. Germline values: CDR1 LGHDT, CDR2 YNNKEL (reference sequence). This CDR3 region has 15 residues. The CDR3 bases are TGTGCCAGCAGCCACCCCGCGACAGGGGACACTGAAGCTTTCTTT. It is translated as CASSHPATGDTEAFF.

The chain recombines TRBV19 with TRBJ1-6; TRBD1 is a possible D gene (5 bases). The CDR3 sequence is 15 residues long. Germline-derived CDR1 and CDR2 are LNHDA and SQIVND (reference sequence). V was shortened by 6 bases and J by 5 bases, with 14 bases between the two germline ends. In nucleotides, the CDR3 is TGTGCCAGTAGATCTGAGAACAGGAATAATTCACCCCTCCACTTT. Translating it yields CASRSENRNNSPLHF.